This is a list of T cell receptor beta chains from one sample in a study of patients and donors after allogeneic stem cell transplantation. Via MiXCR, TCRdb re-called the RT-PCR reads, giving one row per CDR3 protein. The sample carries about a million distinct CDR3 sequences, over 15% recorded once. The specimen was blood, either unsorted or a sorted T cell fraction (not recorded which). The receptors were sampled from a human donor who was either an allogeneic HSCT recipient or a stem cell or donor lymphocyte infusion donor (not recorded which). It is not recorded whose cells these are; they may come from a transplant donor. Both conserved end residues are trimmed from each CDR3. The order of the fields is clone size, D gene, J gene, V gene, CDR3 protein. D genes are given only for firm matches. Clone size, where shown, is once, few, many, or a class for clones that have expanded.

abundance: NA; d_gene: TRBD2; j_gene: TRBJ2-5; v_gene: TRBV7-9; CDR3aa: ASSLSRLAVQETQY
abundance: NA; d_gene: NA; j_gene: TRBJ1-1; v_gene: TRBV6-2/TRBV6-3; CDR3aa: ASSYLGPEAF
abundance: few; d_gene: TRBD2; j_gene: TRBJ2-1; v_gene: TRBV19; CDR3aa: ASSKGTSGRPHNEQF
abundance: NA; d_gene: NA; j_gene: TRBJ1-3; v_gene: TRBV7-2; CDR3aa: ASSLYQSSSGNTIY
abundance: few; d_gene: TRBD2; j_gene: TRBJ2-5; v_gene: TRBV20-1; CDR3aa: SARAYRGLADQETQY
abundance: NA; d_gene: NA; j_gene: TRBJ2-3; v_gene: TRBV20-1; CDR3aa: SAYPGTTMGGTQY
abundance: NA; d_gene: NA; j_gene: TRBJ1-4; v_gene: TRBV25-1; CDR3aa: ASSEKKGRRDEKLF
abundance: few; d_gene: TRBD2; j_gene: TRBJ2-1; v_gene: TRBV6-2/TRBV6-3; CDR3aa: ASSYSSGGYYNEQF
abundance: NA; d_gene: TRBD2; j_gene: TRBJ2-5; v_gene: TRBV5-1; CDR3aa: ASSLGVGLAGVYVETQY
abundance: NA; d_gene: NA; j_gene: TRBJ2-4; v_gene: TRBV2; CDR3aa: ASSEGGKNIQY
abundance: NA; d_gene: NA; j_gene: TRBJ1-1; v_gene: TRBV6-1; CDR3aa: ASRRGEKRGTEAF
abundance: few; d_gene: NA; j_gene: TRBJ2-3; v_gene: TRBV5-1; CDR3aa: ASSSQLVLTDTQY
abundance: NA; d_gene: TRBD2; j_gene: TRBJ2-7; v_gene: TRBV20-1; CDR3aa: SARNPGRGNDEQY
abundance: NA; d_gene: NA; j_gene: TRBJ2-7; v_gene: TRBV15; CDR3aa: ATSGQDFSYEQY
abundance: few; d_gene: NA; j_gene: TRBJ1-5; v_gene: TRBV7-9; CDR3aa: ASSPPYRANQPQH
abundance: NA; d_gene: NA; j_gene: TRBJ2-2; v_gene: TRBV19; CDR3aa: ASSIGRLNTGELF
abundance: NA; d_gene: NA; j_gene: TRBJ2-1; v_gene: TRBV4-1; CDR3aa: ASSQVLAEQF
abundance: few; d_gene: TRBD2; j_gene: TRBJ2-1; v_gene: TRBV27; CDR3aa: ASSAQLAGGGGEQF